The rows below give T cell receptor beta chains drawn from one sample of a study of cytomegalovirus exposure and HLA in healthy donors. Using immunoSEQ multiplex PCR, the repertoire was profiled, and TCRdb retains in-frame clones only, with some absent. The sample shows some 150,000 clones, about three quarters of them seen only once. The sample consisted of PBMCs. The receptors shown here come from a human donor in good health. CDR3s include the opening cysteine and the closing phenylalanine or tryptophan. The D gene is left open where the match is weak. Clone sizes are given selectively: once, few, many, or a class where the clone is expanded.

size,length,D,V,J,DNA,CDR3
-,14,TRBD2,TRBV7-8,TRBJ2-5,TGTGCCAGCAGCTTTAGCGGGGGAGTTGAGACCCAGTACTTC,CASSFSGGVETQYF
-,16,-,TRBV2,TRBJ2-1,TGTGCCAGCGGCCAAGCAGGCATCCTCTCCTACAATGAGCAGTTCTTC,CASGQAGILSYNEQFF
-,15,-,TRBV6-1,TRBJ2-2,TGTGCCAGCAGTGATTGGGGGGACCCCGGCGGGGAGCTGTTTTTT,CASSDWGDPGGELFF
few,12,-,TRBV19,TRBJ2-7,TGTGCCAGTAGTCCACAGGGTTCCGAGCAGTACTTC,CASSPQGSEQYF
once,13,TRBD1,TRBV6-1,TRBJ2-2,TGTGCCAGCAGGGGACAGTACGGCGGGGAGCTGTTTTTT,CASRGQYGGELFF
-,15,-,TRBV6-6,TRBJ1-2,TGTGCCAGCAGTCGGGCTCAGGGGACCCAGTATGGCTACACCTTC,CASSRAQGTQYGYTF
-,15,-,TRBV5-1,TRBJ2-1,TGCGCCAGCAGCTTGTTCTGGGAGCGACACAATGAGCAGTTCTTC,CASSLFWERHNEQFF
-,13,TRBD1,TRBV6-1,TRBJ2-4,TGTGCCAGCAGTGGGACAGGGGGCAACATTCAGTACTTC,CASSGTGGNIQYF
-,14,-,TRBV6-4,TRBJ1-5,TGTGCCAGCAGTGCCGACAGTACGAATCAGCCCCAGCATTTT,CASSADSTNQPQHF
-,15,-,TRBV2,TRBJ2-3,TGTGCCAGCAAGGAAGGCGGGGGCCGCACAGATACGCAGTATTTT,CASKEGGGRTDTQYF
-,15,TRBD1,TRBV9,TRBJ2-3,TGTGCCAGCAGCGTGCGGACAGGGAGCACAGATACGCAGTATTTT,CASSVRTGSTDTQYF
-,12,TRBD2,TRBV29-1,TRBJ2-7,TGCAGCGTTAAAGCGGGAGGGTACGAGCAGTACTTC,CSVKAGGYEQYF
-,17,TRBD2,TRBV29-1,TRBJ2-6,TGCAGCGTTCTACTAGCGGGAGGACTCTCTGGGGCCAACGTCCTGACTTTC,CSVLLAGGLSGANVLTF
-,15,TRBD1,TRBV27,TRBJ2-2,TGTGCCAGCAGTTTTGGGACAGGGGTGACCGGGGAGCTGTTTTTT,CASSFGTGVTGELFF
-,15,-,TRBV4-1,TRBJ2-7,TGCGCCAGCAGCCAAGAAATAACAGGTCCCTACGAGCAGTACTTC,CASSQEITGPYEQYF
few,13,-,TRBV2,TRBJ2-7,TGTGCCAGCAGGGGGGGGGCTAGTTACGAGCAGTACTTC,CASRGGASYEQYF
-,16,TRBD2,TRBV27,TRBJ2-1,TGTGCCAGCAGTCCGCTAGCGGTCCGGGGGGTAGGAGAGCAGTTCTTC,CASSPLAVRGVGEQFF
-,15,TRBD2,TRBV19,TRBJ2-2,TGTGCCAGTAGAGAAGCGGGAAGGCGAACCGGGGAGCTGTTTTTT,CASREAGRRTGELFF
few,13,-,TRBV27,TRBJ2-7,TGTGCCAGCAGTTTCTATCCTTCCTACGAGCAGTACTTC,CASSFYPSYEQYF
-,14,-,TRBV27,TRBJ2-7,TGTGCCAGCAGTTTATCGGGCGCGGGCTACGAGCAGTACTTC,CASSLSGAGYEQYF
once,14,-,TRBV5-6,TRBJ1-1,TGTGCCAGCAGCTTGGCCTACAGTGAAACTGAAGCTTTCTTT,CASSLAYSETEAFF
-,18,TRBD2,TRBV4-1,TRBJ2-1,TGCGCCAGCAGCCAGCCCCTCATAGCGGGGGGCCGCTACAATGAGCAGTTCTTC,CASSQPLIAGGRYNEQFF
-,16,TRBD2,TRBV9,TRBJ2-7,TGTGCCAGCAGCGTGGGACTAGCGGGAGGTTCCTACGAGCAGTACTTC,CASSVGLAGGSYEQYF
-,15,-,TRBV5-1,TRBJ1-1,TGCGCCAGCAGCCCGTACCTTGGGGGGGGCCCTGAAGCTTTCTTT,CASSPYLGGGPEAFF
-,14,-,TRBV13,TRBJ1-2,TGTGCCAGCAGCCCGATAGACCAGGCCTATGGCTACACCTTC,CASSPIDQAYGYTF
-,14,TRBD2,TRBV5-1,TRBJ2-3,TGCGCCAGCAGGCGGGAGGCTAGCACAGATACGCAGTATTTT,CASRREASTDTQYF
few,13,TRBD2,TRBV2,TRBJ2-1,TGTGCCAGCGTAGCGGGATATGGGGATGAGCAGTTCTTC,CASVAGYGDEQFF
few,16,TRBD1,TRBV5-1,TRBJ1-2,TGCGCCAGCAGCCCCCAGGGACAGGTCCCTAACTATGGCTACACCTTC,CASSPQGQVPNYGYTF
-,15,-,TRBV5-1,TRBJ1-1,TGCGCCAGCAGCTTGGCCACCAGGGATATAGGGGAAGCTTTCTTT,CASSLATRDIGEAFF
-,14,TRBD2,TRBV19,TRBJ2-3,TGTGCCAGTAGCCCGGGGGGGCTCTCAGATACGCAGTATTTT,CASSPGGLSDTQYF
once,14,-,TRBV29-1,TRBJ2-2,TGCAGCGTGGCGGCAGCGGAGTACACCGGGGAGCTGTTTTTT,CSVAAAEYTGELFF
-,16,TRBD2,TRBV4-1,TRBJ2-1,TGCGCCAGCAGCCAATCTGAGCGGGGGGGCCGAAGTGAGCAGTTCTTC,CASSQSERGGRSEQFF
-,14,-,TRBV6-1,TRBJ1-3,TGTGCCAGCAGTGACATACTCTCTGGAAACACCATATATTTT,CASSDILSGNTIYF
-,14,-,TRBV2,TRBJ2-4,TGTGCCAGCGGAGAGTCCTTAGCCAAAAACATTCAGTACTTC,CASGESLAKNIQYF
-,16,TRBD1,TRBV19,TRBJ1-2,TGTGCCAGTAGTATAGATATAGGACAGGGGGACTATGGCTACACCTTC,CASSIDIGQGDYGYTF
-,14,-,TRBV13,TRBJ2-7,TGTGCCAGCAGCTTCGGTGGGGGCTCCTACGAGCAGTACTTC,CASSFGGGSYEQYF
-,13,-,TRBV11-2,TRBJ2-5,TGTGCCAGCAGTAGATTTCTCGTAGAGACCCAGTACTTC,CASSRFLVETQYF
-,14,TRBD1,TRBV19,TRBJ2-1,TGTGCCAGTAGTTGGGGACAGGGTAACAATGAGCAGTTCTTC,CASSWGQGNNEQFF
-,14,-,TRBV11-1,TRBJ2-5,TGTGCCAGCAGCTTATTCGAAGCGGGAGAGACCCAGTACTTC,CASSLFEAGETQYF